The 17 T cell receptor beta chains below come from one sample, sequenced in a study of T cells expressing NK-cell markers. For each CDR3 protein, TCRdb gives one entry from its re-call of the 5' RACE reads, without DNA. The sample table includes about 460,000 distinct CDR3 sequences. The sequencing sample was made of blood T cells: a sorted CD56 or NKG2C T cell subset, CD4+ or CD8+ T cells, or bulk PBMC T cells (not recorded which). These receptors were collected from a woman aged 50 to 65 in good health.

The chain employs TRBV3-1 and TRBJ2-7; TCRdb reports TRBD1, a call that lacks DNA to check it against. This CDR3 has 14 amino acids. Germline V gene sequence: CDR1 LGHDT, CDR2 YNNKEL (reference sequence). CDR3 loop: CASSRGGEDYEQYF.

The rearrangement joins TRBV11-1 to TRBJ2-2. The length of the CDR3 is 16 residues. Germline CDR1 reads SGHAT; CDR2 reads FQDESV (reference sequence). This CDR3 reads CASSLASEGSAGELFF.

V is TRBV27 and J is TRBJ2-2; checking the TCRdb D call of TRBD1 is not possible without DNA. Germline assignment: CDR1 MNHEY and CDR2 SMNVEV (reference sequence). The CDR3 length is 14 residues. The CDR3 protein is CASSDRGRTGELFF.

V and J are TRBV6-5 and TRBJ2-7; the D call from TCRdb, TRBD1, cannot be confirmed without DNA. The V gene's germline CDR1 is MNHEY and CDR2 SVGAGI. The CDR3 is made up of 15 amino acids. CDR3 protein: CASSRPGGIGLEQYF.

This chain joins TRBV2 and TRBJ2-3. CDR1 and CDR2 from the germline V gene are SNHLY and FYNNEI. The CDR3 sequence is 14 residues long. CDR3 sequence reads: CASTMNAGTDTQYF.

The gene calls are TRBV5-1 and TRBJ2-5; absent DNA, TCRdb's TRBD2 call cannot be checked. CDR3 size: 15 residues. The germline gives CDR1 SGHRS, CDR2 YFSETQ. CDR3 in amino acids: CASSPTRAPRETQYF.

The chain is built from TRBV5-1 and TRBJ1-5; TCRdb designates TRBD1, a call that cannot be tested without DNA. Germline CDR1 is SGHRS and CDR2 is YFSETQ. The CDR3 covers 15 residues. The CDR3 spells CASSPTGLSNQPQHF.

The V gene is TRBV7-9, the J gene TRBJ2-1; TCRdb's D call of TRBD2 is untestable without DNA. Germline V lookup: CDR1 SEHNR, CDR2 FQNEAQ (reference sequence). The CDR3 runs to 18 residues. The CDR3 here is CASSPLGGRARSYNEQFF.

The V gene is TRBV24-1, the J gene TRBJ2-1; TCRdb names TRBD2, which stays unverified in the absence of DNA. This CDR3 is built from 16 residues. Germline lookup yields CDR1 KGHDR and CDR2 SFDVKD. The CDR3 is CATSDLTAGGSNEQFF.

V usage is TRBV12-3 or TRBV12-4 and J usage is TRBJ2-2. CDR3 size: 12 residues. CDR3 in amino acids: CASSLSPGELFF.

The J gene is TRBJ2-2, the V gene TRBV5-1; TCRdb names TRBD1, which stays unverified in the absence of DNA. The CDR3 sequence is 16 residues long. CDR1 is SGHRS, CDR2 YFSETQ, per germline. This CDR3 reads CASSKGQGANTGELFF.

V usage is TRBV12-3 or TRBV12-4 and J usage is TRBJ2-6. The CDR3 sequence is 17 residues long. CDR3 sequence reads: CASSLGTRVSGANVLTF.

The chain joins TRBV25-1 to TRBJ2-1; without DNA, the TCRdb call of TRBD2 cannot be checked. CDR1 is MGHDK, CDR2 SYGVNS, per germline. The CDR3 totals 14 residues. CDR3 sequence reads: CASSESRVGNEQFF.

V usage is TRBV30 and J usage is TRBJ2-4; TCRdb designates TRBD2, a call that cannot be tested without DNA. Germline CDR1 reads GTSNPN; CDR2 reads SVGIG (reference sequence). The CDR3 totals 17 residues. CDR3: CAWSRTSGAGAKNIQYF.

The rearrangement uses TRBV24-1 and TRBJ2-3; without DNA, the TCRdb call of TRBD2 cannot be checked. Germline-derived CDR1 and CDR2 are KGHDR and SFDVKD. CDR3 length equals 14 residues. CDR3 region: CATRNAGVTDTQYF.

The gene calls are TRBV12-3 or TRBV12-4 and TRBJ2-3; TCRdb picks TRBD1, but there is no DNA to check that call. The CDR3 runs to 15 residues. This CDR3 reads CASTLRGFESDTQYF.

This chain uses TRBV3-1 with TRBJ2-5; TCRdb picks TRBD2, but there is no DNA to check that call. Per germline, CDR1 LGHDT and CDR2 YNNKEL (reference sequence). This CDR3 comprises 15 residues. Here the CDR3 reads CASSQDPQGRETQYF.